Below, one T cell receptor (beta chain) is given with its context. The antigen is not known. These data come from a study of shared clonotypes between healthy human individuals. Study-wide context: The donor group consisted of two women and a few men, aged 18 to 49. Findings and caveats of the study: Few donors limited the genetic and exposure-history diversity represented.

Unsorted PBMC replicate PCRs used 300 to 350 ng DNA, approximately 30,000 T cell genomes. Authors' processing steps: ImmunoSEQ gave junction-only sequences without quality scores, so filtering differed. Repertoires were generated with immunoSEQ multiplex PCR, while TCRdb's copy carries only in-frame clones and drops some. D and trimming come from the DNA, and the V and J calls and clone size come from that table. Among fewer than 650,000 clones, 76% were seen once, and the ten largest hold over 10%. The CDR3 extends over 17 amino acids. Germline-derived CDR1 and CDR2 are SNHLY and FYNNEI. J lost 7 bases, V lost 5 bases, and 15 bases had no gene match.

The chain recombines TRBV2 with TRBJ2-2; the match to TRBD2 covers 8 bases. The sample comprised PBMCs. This sequence was found in a woman between 40 and 50 years old in good health. Some clones in this sample may be carry-over from other donors' samples. The CDR3 DNA reads TGTGCCAGCAGTAGTAGCGGGACCGTCGGGCTGAGCGGGGAGCTGTTTTTT. This gives the protein CASSSSGTVGLSGELFF. The complete variable domain, with remaining parts taken from reference TRBV2 and TRBJ2-2, reads EPEVTQTPSHQVTQMGQEVILRCVPISNHLYFYWYRQILGQKVEFLVSFYNNEISEKSEIFDDQFSVERPDGSNFTLKIRSTKLEDSAMYFCASSSSGTVGLSGELFFGEGSRLTVL.